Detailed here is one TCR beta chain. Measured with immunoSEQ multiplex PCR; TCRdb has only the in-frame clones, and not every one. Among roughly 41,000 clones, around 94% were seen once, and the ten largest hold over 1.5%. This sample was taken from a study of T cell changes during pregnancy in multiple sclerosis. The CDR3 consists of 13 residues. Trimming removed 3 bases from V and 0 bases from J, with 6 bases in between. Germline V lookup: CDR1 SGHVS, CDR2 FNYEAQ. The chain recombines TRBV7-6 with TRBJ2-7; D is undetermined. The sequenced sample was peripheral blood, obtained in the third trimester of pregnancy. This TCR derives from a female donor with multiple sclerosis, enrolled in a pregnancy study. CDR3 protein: CASSFASSYEQYF. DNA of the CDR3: TGTGCCAGCAGCTTCGCGAGCTCCTACGAGCAGTACTTC.